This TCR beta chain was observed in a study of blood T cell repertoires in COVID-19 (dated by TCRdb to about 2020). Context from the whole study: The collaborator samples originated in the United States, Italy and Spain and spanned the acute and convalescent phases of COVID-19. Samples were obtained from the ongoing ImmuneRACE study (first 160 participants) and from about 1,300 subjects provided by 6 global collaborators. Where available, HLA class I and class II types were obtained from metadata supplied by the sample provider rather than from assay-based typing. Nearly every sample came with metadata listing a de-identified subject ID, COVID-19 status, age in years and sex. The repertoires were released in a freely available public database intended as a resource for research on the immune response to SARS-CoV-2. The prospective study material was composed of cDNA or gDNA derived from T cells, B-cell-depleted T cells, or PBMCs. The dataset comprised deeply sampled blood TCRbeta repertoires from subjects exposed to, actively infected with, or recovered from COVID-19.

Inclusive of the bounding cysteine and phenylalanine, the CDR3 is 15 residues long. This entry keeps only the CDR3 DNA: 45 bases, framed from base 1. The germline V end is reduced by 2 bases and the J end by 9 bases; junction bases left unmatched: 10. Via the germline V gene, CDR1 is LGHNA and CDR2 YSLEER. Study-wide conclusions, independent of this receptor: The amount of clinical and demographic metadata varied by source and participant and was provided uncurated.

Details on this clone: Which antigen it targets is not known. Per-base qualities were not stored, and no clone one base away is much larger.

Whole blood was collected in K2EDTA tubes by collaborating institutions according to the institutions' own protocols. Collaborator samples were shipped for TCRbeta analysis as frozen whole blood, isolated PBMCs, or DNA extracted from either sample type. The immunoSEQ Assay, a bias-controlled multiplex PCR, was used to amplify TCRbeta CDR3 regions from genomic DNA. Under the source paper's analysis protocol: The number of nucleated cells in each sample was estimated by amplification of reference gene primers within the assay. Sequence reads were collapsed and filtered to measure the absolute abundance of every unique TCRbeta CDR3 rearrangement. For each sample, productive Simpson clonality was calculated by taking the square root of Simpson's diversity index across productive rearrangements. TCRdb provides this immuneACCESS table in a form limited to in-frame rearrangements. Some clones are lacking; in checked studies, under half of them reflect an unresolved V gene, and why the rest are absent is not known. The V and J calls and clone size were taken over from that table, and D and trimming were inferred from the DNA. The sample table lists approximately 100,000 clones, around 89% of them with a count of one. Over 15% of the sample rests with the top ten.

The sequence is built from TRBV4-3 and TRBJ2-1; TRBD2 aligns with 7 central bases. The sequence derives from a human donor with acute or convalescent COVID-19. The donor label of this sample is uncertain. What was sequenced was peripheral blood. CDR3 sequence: CASSQSLHGRTEQFF. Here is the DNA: TGCGCCAGCAGCCAAAGCCTTCACGGGAGGACTGAGCAGTTCTTC.